This T cell receptor beta chain stems from a study of cytotoxic CD8 clonotypes in ibrutinib-treated CLL. Germline CDR1 is KGHSH and CDR2 is LQKENI. The CDR3 has 11 residues. Repertoires were generated with immunoSEQ multiplex PCR, while TCRdb's copy carries only in-frame clones and drops some. Among some 9,800 clones listed, roughly 55% were seen once. The starting material was PBMCs, obtained before ibrutinib treatment. The sequence was collected from a human donor with chronic lymphocytic leukemia. The chain links TRBV18 to TRBJ2-7; perhaps TRBD1 as D (5 bases). The CDR3 coding sequence is TGTGCAGGTGGGGCAATGAACGAGCAGTACTTC. The encoded protein is CAGGAMNEQYF.